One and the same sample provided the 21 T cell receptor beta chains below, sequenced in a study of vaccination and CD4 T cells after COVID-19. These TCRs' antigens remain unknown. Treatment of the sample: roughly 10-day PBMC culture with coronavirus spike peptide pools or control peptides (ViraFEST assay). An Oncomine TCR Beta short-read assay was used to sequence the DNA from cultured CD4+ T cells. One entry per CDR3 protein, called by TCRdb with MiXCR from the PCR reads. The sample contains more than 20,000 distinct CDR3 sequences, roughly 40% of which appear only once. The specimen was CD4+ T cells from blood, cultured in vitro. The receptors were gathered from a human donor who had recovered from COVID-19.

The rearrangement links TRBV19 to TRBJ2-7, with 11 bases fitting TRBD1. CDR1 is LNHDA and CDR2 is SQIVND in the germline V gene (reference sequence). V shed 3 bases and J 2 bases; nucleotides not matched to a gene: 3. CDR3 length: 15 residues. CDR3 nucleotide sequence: TGTGCCAGTAGTATGGGGACAGGGGGAGCCTACGAGCAGTACTTC. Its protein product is CASSMGTGGAYEQYF.

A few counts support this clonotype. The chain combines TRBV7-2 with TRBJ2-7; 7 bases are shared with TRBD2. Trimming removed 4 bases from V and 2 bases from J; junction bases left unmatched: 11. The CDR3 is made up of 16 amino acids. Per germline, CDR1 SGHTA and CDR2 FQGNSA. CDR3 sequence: CASSSKIAGQTYEQYF. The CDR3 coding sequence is TGTGCCAGCAGCTCTAAAATAGCGGGCCAAACCTACGAGCAGTACTTC.

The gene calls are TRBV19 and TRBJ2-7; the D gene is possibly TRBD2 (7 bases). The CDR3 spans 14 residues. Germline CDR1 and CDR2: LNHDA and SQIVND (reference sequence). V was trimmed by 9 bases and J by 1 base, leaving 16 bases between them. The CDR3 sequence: CASGRGGDSYEQYF. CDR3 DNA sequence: TGTGCCAGCGGAAGGGGGGGGGATTCCTACGAGCAGTACTTC. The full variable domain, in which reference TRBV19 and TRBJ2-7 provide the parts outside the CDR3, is DGGITQSPKYLFRKEGQNVTLSCEQNLNHDAMYWYRQDPGQGLRLIYYSQIVNDFQKGDIAEGYSVSREKKESFPLTVTSAQKNPTAFYLCASGRGGDSYEQYFGPGTRLTVT.

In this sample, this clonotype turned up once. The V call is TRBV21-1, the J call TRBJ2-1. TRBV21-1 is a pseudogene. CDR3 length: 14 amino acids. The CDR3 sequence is CASSLGSSWNEQFF. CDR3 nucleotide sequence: TGTGCCAGCAGTCTAGGTTCCTCCTGGAATGAGCAGTTCTTC.

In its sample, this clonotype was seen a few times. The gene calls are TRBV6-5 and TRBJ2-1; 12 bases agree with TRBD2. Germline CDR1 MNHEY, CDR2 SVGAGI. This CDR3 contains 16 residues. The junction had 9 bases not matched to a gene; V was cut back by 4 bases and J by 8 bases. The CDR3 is CASSLLLAGGGHEQFF. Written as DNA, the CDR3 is TGTGCCAGCAGTTTACTTCTAGCGGGAGGGGGCCATGAGCAGTTCTTC.

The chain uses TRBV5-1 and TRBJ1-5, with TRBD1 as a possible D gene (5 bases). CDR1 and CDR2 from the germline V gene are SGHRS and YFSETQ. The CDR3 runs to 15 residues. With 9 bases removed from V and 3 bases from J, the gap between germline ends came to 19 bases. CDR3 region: CAINYPGTYNQPQHF. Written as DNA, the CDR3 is TGCGCCATTAACTACCCGGGGACCTACAATCAGCCCCAGCATTTT.

The CDR3 spells CSAGGQGRSYNEQFF. The CDR3 DNA is TGCAGTGCTGGAGGGCAGGGCCGCTCCTACAATGAGCAGTTCTTC. The rearrangement joins TRBV20-1 to TRBJ2-1; TRBD2 is a possible D gene (6 bases). The CDR3 loop spans 15 amino acids. V lost 5 bases and J 0 bases, leaving 14 bases between the germline ends. Germline V gene data show CDR1 as DFQATT and CDR2 as SNEGSKA (reference sequence).

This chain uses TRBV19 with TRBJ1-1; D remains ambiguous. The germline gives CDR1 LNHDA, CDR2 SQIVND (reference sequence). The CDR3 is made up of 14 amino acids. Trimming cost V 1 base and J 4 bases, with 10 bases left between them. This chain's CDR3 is CASSIAGRSTEAFF. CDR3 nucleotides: TGTGCCAGTAGTATAGCGGGCAGGTCCACTGAAGCTTTCTTT.

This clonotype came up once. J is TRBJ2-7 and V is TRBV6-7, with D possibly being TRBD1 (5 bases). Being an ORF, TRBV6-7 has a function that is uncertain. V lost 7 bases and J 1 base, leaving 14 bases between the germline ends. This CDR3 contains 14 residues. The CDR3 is CASTFIRVSYEQYF. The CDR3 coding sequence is TGTGCCAGCACCTTTATCAGGGTTTCCTACGAGCAGTACTTC.

As DNA, the CDR3 is TGTGCCAGCAGTTTAACAGGGTCCTTGGCCTACGAGCAGTACTTC. This sequence encodes CASSLTGSLAYEQYF. The gene calls are TRBV6-5 and TRBJ2-7, with D perhaps TRBD1 (6 bases). The CDR3 extends over 15 amino acids. Trimming stripped 4 bases from V and 2 bases from J, with 15 bases between. Per the germline V gene, CDR1 is MNHEY and CDR2 is SVGAGI.

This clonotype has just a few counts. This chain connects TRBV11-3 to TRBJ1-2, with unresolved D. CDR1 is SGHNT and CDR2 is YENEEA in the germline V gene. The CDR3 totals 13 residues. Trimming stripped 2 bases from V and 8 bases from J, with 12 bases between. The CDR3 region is CASSLYGARGYTF. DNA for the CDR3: TGTGCCAGCAGCTTATACGGAGCCCGCGGCTACACCTTC.

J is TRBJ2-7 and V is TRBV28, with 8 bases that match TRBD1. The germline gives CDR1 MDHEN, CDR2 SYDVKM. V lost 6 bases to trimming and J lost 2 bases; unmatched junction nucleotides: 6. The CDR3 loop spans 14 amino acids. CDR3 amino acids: CASRTTGVAYEQYF. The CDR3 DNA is TGTGCCAGCAGGACGACAGGGGTTGCCTACGAGCAGTACTTC.

CDR3 DNA sequence: TGTGCCATCAGGCTGACTAGCGGGAGAAGTTTGACCGGGGAGCTGTTTTTT. The encoded protein is CAIRLTSGRSLTGELFF. This sequence joins TRBV10-3 and TRBJ2-2; 12 bases line up with TRBD2. CDR1 and CDR2 from the germline V gene are ENHRY and SYGVKD. This CDR3 comprises 17 residues. Losses at the gene ends were 6 bases for V and 5 bases for J; bases not matched to a gene: 10.

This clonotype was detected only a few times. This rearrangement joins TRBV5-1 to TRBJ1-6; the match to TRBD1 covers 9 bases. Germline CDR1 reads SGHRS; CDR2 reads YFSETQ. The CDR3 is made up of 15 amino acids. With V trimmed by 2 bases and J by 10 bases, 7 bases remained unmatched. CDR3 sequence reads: CASSLQGAASSPLHF. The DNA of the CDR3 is TGCGCCAGCAGCTTACAGGGGGCGGCTTCCTCACCCCTCCACTTT.

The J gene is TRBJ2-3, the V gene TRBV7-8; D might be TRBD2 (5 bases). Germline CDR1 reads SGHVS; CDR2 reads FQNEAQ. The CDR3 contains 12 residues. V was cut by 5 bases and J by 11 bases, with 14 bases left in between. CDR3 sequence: CASSKDRAGQYF. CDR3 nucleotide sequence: TGTGCCAGCAGCAAAGACCGGGCGGGGCAGTATTTT.

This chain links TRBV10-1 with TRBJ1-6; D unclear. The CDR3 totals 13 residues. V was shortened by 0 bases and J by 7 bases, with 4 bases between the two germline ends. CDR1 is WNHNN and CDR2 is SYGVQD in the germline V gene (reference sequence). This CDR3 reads CASSESTNSPLHF. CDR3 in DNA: TGCGCCAGCAGTGAGTCGACAAATTCACCCCTCCACTTT.

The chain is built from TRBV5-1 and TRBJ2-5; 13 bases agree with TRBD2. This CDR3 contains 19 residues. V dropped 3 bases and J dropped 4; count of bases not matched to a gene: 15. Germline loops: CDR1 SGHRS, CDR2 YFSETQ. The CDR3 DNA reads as TGCGCCAGCAGCTCCTACCGACTAGCGGGGGGCCCAGGGGGAGAGACCCAGTACTTC. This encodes CASSSYRLAGGPGGETQYF.

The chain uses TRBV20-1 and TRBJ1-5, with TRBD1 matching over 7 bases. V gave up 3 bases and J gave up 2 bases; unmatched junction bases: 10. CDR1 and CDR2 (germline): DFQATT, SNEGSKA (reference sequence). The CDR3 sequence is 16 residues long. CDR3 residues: CSARKEQGVRNQPQHF. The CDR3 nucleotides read TGCAGTGCTAGGAAAGAGCAGGGGGTACGCAATCAGCCCCAGCATTTT.

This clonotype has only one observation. CDR3 in amino acids: CATSSDSYEQYF. The CDR3 bases are TGTGCCACCTCCAGCGACTCCTACGAGCAGTACTTC. V and J are TRBV24-1 and TRBJ2-7; D unclear. The V end was cut by 9 bases, the J end by 0 bases, with 8 bases between. The CDR3 consists of 12 residues. CDR1 and CDR2 from the germline V gene are KGHDR and SFDVKD.

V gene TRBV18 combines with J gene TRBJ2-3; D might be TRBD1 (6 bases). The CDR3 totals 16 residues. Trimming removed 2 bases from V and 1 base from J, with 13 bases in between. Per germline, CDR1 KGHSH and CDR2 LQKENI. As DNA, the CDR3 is TGTGCCAGCTCACCAGGTCGCGCAGGGGGCACAGATACGCAGTATTTT. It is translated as CASSPGRAGGTDTQYF.

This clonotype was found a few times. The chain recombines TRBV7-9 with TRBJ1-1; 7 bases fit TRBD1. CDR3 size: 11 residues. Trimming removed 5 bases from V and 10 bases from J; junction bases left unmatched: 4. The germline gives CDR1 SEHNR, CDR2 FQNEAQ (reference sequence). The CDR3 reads CASSRTGVAFF. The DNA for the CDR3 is TGTGCCAGCAGCCGCACAGGGGTAGCTTTCTTT.